A selection of T cell receptor beta chains follows, all from one sample in a study of T cell responses to AZD1222 COVID-19 vaccine. Measured with immunoSEQ multiplex PCR; TCRdb has only the in-frame clones, and not every one. The sample has about 120,000 clones, 80% to 90% seen once; the top ten hold over 8.5%. The starting material was peripheral blood, obtained on day 0 of MenACWY control vaccination. Every receptor here comes from an adult in good health. Each CDR3 is given with its conserved first and last residue. D genes are given only for firm matches. Only part of the rows carry a size: once, few, many, or a class if the clone is expanded.

J	D	size	V	CDR3	DNA
TRBJ2-7	TRBD1	NA	TRBV3-1/TRBV3-2	CASSQAPGQGYEQYF	TGTGCCAGCAGCCAAGCTCCGGGACAGGGCTACGAGCAGTACTTC
TRBJ1-5	NA	NA	TRBV30	CAWSEGSSNQPQHF	TGTGCCTGGAGTGAGGGCAGTAGCAATCAGCCCCAGCATTTT
TRBJ2-7	TRBD2	NA	TRBV11-3	CASSLTSGGSYEQYF	TGTGCCAGCAGCTTAACTAGCGGGGGATCCTACGAGCAGTACTTC
TRBJ2-3	NA	NA	TRBV7-9	CASSEPGRARTDTQYF	TGTGCCAGCAGCGAACCGGGTCGGGCCCGGACAGATACGCAGTATTTT
TRBJ2-2	NA	NA	TRBV9	CASSVALVRTVNTGELFF	TGTGCCAGCAGCGTAGCCCTCGTTAGGACAGTGAACACCGGGGAGCTGTTTTTT
TRBJ2-1	TRBD1	NA	TRBV5-1	CASRAGTGLNEQFF	TGCGCCAGCAGGGCCGGGACAGGGTTGAATGAGCAGTTCTTC
TRBJ2-7	TRBD1	once	TRBV7-2	CASSLATGSSYEQYF	TGTGCCAGCAGCTTAGCGACAGGGAGCTCCTACGAGCAGTACTTC
TRBJ2-7	NA	NA	TRBV7-8	CASSLGSGGAGQYF	TGTGCCAGCAGCTTAGGATCTGGGGGCGCCGGGCAGTACTTC
TRBJ1-3	NA	NA	TRBV5-3	CARSSRTDSGNTIYF	TGTGCCAGAAGCTCGAGGACGGACTCTGGAAACACCATATATTTT
TRBJ2-1	NA	NA	TRBV7-9	CASSNSGNNEQFF	TGTGCCAGCAGCAATAGCGGAAACAATGAGCAGTTCTTC
TRBJ1-6	NA	NA	TRBV12-5	CASGHREDSPLHF	TGTGCTAGTGGGCATAGGGAAGATTCACCCCTCCACTTT
TRBJ1-3	NA	NA	TRBV4-1	CASSQDWQSSGNTIYF	TGCGCCAGCAGCCAAGATTGGCAGAGCTCTGGAAACACCATATATTTT
TRBJ1-1	TRBD1	NA	TRBV2	CASSDRGRGTEAFF	TGTGCCAGCAGTGACAGGGGGCGGGGCACTGAAGCTTTCTTT
TRBJ2-1	NA	NA	TRBV3-1/TRBV3-2	CASSQKGRDGDPSYNEQFF	TGTGCCAGCAGCCAAAAAGGCAGGGACGGCGACCCTTCGTACAATGAGCAGTTCTTC
TRBJ2-1	NA	few	TRBV7-9	CASSFTGMGAYNEQFF	TGTGCCAGCAGCTTTACGGGGATGGGAGCCTACAATGAGCAGTTCTTC
TRBJ2-7	TRBD2	NA	TRBV11-3	CASSSRAGSGYYEQYF	TGTGCCAGCAGCTCACGAGCGGGATCGGGGTACTACGAGCAGTACTTC
TRBJ1-1	NA	NA	TRBV29-1	CSAKESSQSAFF	TGCAGCGCCAAAGAAAGTTCCCAGTCTGCTTTCTTT
TRBJ1-6	NA	once	TRBV6-2/TRBV6-3	CASSSNSPLHF	TGTGCCAGCAGCTCTAATTCACCCCTCCACTTT
TRBJ1-2	NA	NA	TRBV6-6	CAGARDGLSYGYTF	TGTGCCGGTGCCCGGGACGGACTTTCCTATGGCTACACCTTC
TRBJ1-1	NA	NA	TRBV6-2/TRBV6-3	CASSYSAKTEAFF	TGTGCCAGCAGTTACTCGGCAAAAACTGAAGCTTTCTTT
TRBJ2-4	NA	NA	TRBV11-3	CASSLASETKNIQYF	TGTGCCAGCAGCTTGGCTAGTGAGACCAAAAACATTCAGTACTTC
TRBJ1-3	NA	NA	TRBV5-1	CASSLAGFSGNTIYF	TGCGCCAGCAGCTTGGCCGGGTTCTCTGGAAACACCATATATTTT
TRBJ1-6	TRBD1	NA	TRBV12-3/TRBV12-4	CASGNRGNSPLHF	TGTGCCAGCGGAAACAGGGGAAATTCACCCCTCCACTTT
TRBJ2-7	NA	NA	TRBV3-1/TRBV3-2	CASSRRMALNSSEQYF	TGTGCCAGCAGCCGGAGAATGGCCCTTAATTCCTCCGAGCAGTACTTC
TRBJ1-2	NA	NA	TRBV13	CASSLNMGGGYGYTF	TGTGCCAGCAGTTTGAATATGGGGGGTGGCTATGGCTACACCTTC
TRBJ1-2	TRBD1	few	TRBV6-5	CASSYSTGGDYGYTF	TGTGCCAGCAGTTACTCAACAGGGGGCGACTATGGCTACACCTTC
TRBJ2-7	NA	NA	TRBV6-5	CAPSPGRVHEQYF	TGTGCCCCCTCCCCTGGCAGGGTCCACGAGCAGTACTTC
TRBJ1-1	TRBD1	NA	TRBV27	CASSRPGTGVLNTEAFF	TGTGCCAGCAGCCGCCCCGGGACAGGGGTATTGAACACTGAAGCTTTCTTT
TRBJ2-2	NA	once	TRBV10-3	CAISTRTLESNTGELFF	TGTGCCATCAGTACCAGGACTCTCGAGAGTAACACCGGGGAGCTGTTTTTT
TRBJ2-3	NA	NA	TRBV11-2	CASSAQGRSTDTQYF	TGTGCCAGCAGCGCACAGGGTCGGAGCACAGATACGCAGTATTTT
TRBJ1-1	NA	once	TRBV5-6	CASSFTVANTEAFF	TGTGCCAGCAGTTTCACGGTCGCGAACACTGAAGCTTTCTTT
TRBJ2-3	NA	NA	TRBV19	CASSAGTQYF	TGTGCCAGCAGCGCAGGGACGCAGTATTTT
TRBJ1-1	NA	NA	TRBV11-3	CASSFRGEAFF	TGTGCCAGCAGTTTCAGGGGTGAAGCTTTCTTT
TRBJ1-6	NA	NA	TRBV7-9	CASSFREQNSPLHF	TGTGCCAGCAGCTTCCGGGAGCAAAATTCACCCCTCCACTTT
TRBJ2-7	TRBD1	NA	TRBV11-2	CASSHPGQGTYEQYF	TGTGCCAGCAGCCATCCGGGACAGGGAACCTACGAGCAGTACTTC
TRBJ1-2	NA	NA	TRBV7-2	CASSFGGGVTNTF	TGTGCCAGCAGCTTCGGGGGAGGGGTCACTAACACCTTC
TRBJ2-3	NA	NA	TRBV11-2	CASSPKGTRDTQYF	TGTGCCAGCAGCCCAAAGGGCACGCGGGATACGCAGTATTTT
TRBJ1-6	TRBD1	NA	TRBV6-5	CASSRTGANSPLHF	TGTGCCAGCAGTCGGACAGGGGCGAATTCACCCCTCCACTTT
TRBJ1-1	NA	NA	TRBV19	CASSLGTEAFF	TGTGCCAGTAGCCTCGGCACTGAAGCTTTCTTT
TRBJ1-4	TRBD1	once	TRBV2	CASQGEVIGFF	TGTGCCTCTCAGGGGGAGGTAATAGGTTTTTTT
TRBJ2-7	TRBD2	NA	TRBV18	CASQFASGSGYEQYF	TGTGCCAGCCAATTTGCTAGCGGGAGCGGGTACGAGCAGTACTTC
TRBJ1-5	TRBD1	NA	TRBV10-3	CAISESFTGGNQPQHF	TGTGCCATCAGTGAGTCCTTTACAGGGGGCAATCAGCCCCAGCATTTT
TRBJ2-2	NA	NA	TRBV30	CAWSGASETGELFF	TGTGCCTGGAGTGGCGCTAGCGAAACCGGGGAGCTGTTTTTT
TRBJ2-4	TRBD1	NA	TRBV5-5	CASSGQVDHIQYF	TGTGCCAGCAGCGGACAGGTTGATCACATTCAGTACTTC
TRBJ1-5	NA	NA	TRBV24-1	CATSDGNQPQHF	TGTGCCACCAGTGACGGGAATCAGCCCCAGCATTTT
TRBJ1-1	NA	few	TRBV6-5	CASSRDINTEAFF	TGTGCCAGCAGTCGGGACATAAACACTGAAGCTTTCTTT
TRBJ2-6	TRBD1	NA	TRBV4-2	CASTGQGLLLSASGANVLTF	TGTGCCAGCACTGGACAGGGCCTGTTACTTTCTGCCTCTGGGGCCAACGTCCTGACTTTC
TRBJ1-2	TRBD1	NA	TRBV27	CASSGRGTGYTF	TGTGCCAGCAGTGGCAGGGGGACCGGCTACACCTTC
TRBJ2-1	TRBD1	NA	TRBV6-1	CASSEAPRQGAREQFF	TGTGCCAGCAGTGAAGCACCGAGACAGGGGGCGCGGGAGCAGTTCTTC
TRBJ1-1	TRBD1	NA	TRBV28	CASRQRYRDRGVNTEAFF	TGTGCCAGCAGACAGAGATACCGGGACAGGGGGGTGAACACTGAAGCTTTCTTT
TRBJ1-1	NA	NA	TRBV7-8	CASSQGVTEAFF	TGTGCCAGCAGCCAAGGGGTTACTGAAGCTTTCTTT
TRBJ2-7	TRBD2	NA	TRBV28	CASSSPTSGKIYEQYF	TGTGCCAGCAGTTCCCCCACTAGCGGGAAGATCTACGAGCAGTACTTC
TRBJ2-2	NA	NA	TRBV10-3	CAISDDGHNTGELFF	TGTGCCATCAGTGACGACGGACACAACACCGGGGAGCTGTTTTTT
TRBJ1-2	NA	NA	TRBV12-3/TRBV12-4	CASSSTGNYGYTF	TGTGCCAGCAGTTCAACAGGGAACTATGGCTACACCTTC
TRBJ2-5	NA	NA	TRBV14	CASSQTGWYETQYF	TGTGCCAGCAGCCAAACAGGGTGGTATGAGACCCAGTACTTC
TRBJ1-1	NA	NA	TRBV9	CASRPSLLNTEAFF	TGTGCCAGCAGACCCAGCTTGTTGAACACTGAAGCTTTCTTT